There are a few counts of the clone carrying this T cell receptor beta chain. One entry per CDR3 protein results from TCRdb running MiXCR on the 5' RACE reads. This table holds approximately 350,000 distinct CDR3 sequences, 13% found once. The data originate from a study of T-cell memory formation after mild COVID-19. Study-level information: In these data, TCR clusters were largely donor specific.

Sequenced: PBMCs or a T cell subset sorted from them (not recorded which). This TCR derives from a man aged 18 to 29 who had mild COVID-19 (a few samples of this study predate the infection). Cell type and time point are not known.

CDR3: CATTGVEPNTGELFF. The CDR3 DNA follows: TGCGCCACCACCGGGGTGGAACCGAACACCGGGGAGCTGTTTTTT. The chain links TRBV5-1 to TRBJ2-2; tentative D call: TRBD2 (5 bases). The CDR3 has 15 amino acids. The ends were cut back, 9 bases at V and 0 bases at J, with 15 bases in the middle. Germline values: CDR1 SGHRS, CDR2 YFSETQ.